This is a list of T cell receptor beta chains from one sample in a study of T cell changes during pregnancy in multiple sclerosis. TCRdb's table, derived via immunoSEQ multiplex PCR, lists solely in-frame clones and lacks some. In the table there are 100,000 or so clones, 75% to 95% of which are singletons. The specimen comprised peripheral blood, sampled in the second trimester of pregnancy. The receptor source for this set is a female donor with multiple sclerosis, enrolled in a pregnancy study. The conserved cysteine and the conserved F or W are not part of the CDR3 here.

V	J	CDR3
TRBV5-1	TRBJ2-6	ASTQTASGANVLT
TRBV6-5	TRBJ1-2	ASSYSRTTNYGYT
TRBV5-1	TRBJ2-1	ASSSGGVYNEQF
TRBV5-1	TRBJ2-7	ASSPRSGRSYEQY
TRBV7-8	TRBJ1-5	ASSLGTGNGQPQH
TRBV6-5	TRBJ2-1	ASRLAGVSEQF
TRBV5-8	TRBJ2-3	ASSLAVVAGDTDTQY
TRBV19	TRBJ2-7	ASSTSGSYEQY
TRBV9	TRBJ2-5	ASSGRVEETQY
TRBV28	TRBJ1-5	ASSPEGFQPQH
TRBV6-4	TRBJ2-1	ASSAQLAGGSLDEQF
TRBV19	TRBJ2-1	ASSISGTGVLNEQF
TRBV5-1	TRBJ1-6	ASSLAGSDSPLH
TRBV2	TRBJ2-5	ASSARTGEETQY
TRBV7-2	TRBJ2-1	ASSLAGLADNYNEQF
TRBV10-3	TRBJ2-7	AISGQGTNEQY
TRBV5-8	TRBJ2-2	ASSLKGAGAGELF
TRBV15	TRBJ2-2	ATSRTGTATGELF
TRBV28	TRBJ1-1	ASSSGGTEAF
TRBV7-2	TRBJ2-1	ASSYSPDYFDEQF
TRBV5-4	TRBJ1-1	ASSLNRGPNTKAF
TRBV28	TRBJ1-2	ASTYRNLANYGYT
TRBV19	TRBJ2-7	ASSIAGQGSYEQY
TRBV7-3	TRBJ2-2	ASSETSGVNTGELF
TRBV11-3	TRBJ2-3	ASSLGGSGIDTQY
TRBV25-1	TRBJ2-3	ASNNADTQY
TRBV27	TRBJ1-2	ASSLSGGGYGYT
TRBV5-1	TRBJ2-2	ASSLTGHPNTGELF
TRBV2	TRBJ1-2	ASRVEGPGYGYT
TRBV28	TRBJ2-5	ASSFSSGGGPGETQY
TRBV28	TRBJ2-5	ASSRGETQY
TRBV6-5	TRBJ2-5	ASSKTGPETQY
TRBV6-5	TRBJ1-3	ASSLQGGNTIY
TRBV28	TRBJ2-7	ATRQAPLEQY
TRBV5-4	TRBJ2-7	ASSKEGGSSYEQY
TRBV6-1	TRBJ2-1	ASSAGVGEQF
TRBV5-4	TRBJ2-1	ASSGGGGVQQF
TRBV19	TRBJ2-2	ASSNPTPGELF
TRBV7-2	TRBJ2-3	ASFRGLAGDTQY
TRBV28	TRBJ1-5	ASSAPAPTYSNQPQH
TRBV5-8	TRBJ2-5	ASSLSGQGGGETQY